The 24 T cell receptor beta chains below come from one sample, sequenced in a study of blood T cell repertoires in COVID-19. Some clones are missing from TCRdb's copy, which holds only in-frame ones; the method was immunoSEQ multiplex PCR. Here the sample spans about 200,000 clones, more than 65% being singletons. Source material: PBMCs or T cells enriched from blood (not recorded which). The receptors originated from a man between 35 and 55 years old who had recovered from COVID-19.

The J gene is TRBJ2-1, the V gene TRBV10-1; TRBD2 matches 7 bases. Trimming took 5 bases from V and 0 from J; bases not matched to a gene: 4. This CDR3 spans 15 amino acids. From germline, CDR1 is WNHNN and CDR2 SYGVQD (reference sequence). This CDR3 reads CASSLLAVSYNEQFF. CDR3 DNA: TGCGCCAGCAGTCTCCTAGCGGTCTCCTACAATGAGCAGTTCTTC.

The chain combines TRBV5-1 with TRBJ1-2, with 7 bases matching TRBD1. Trimming cost V 0 bases and J 2 bases; bases outside gene matches: 7. CDR3 length equals 16 residues. CDR1 and CDR2 (germline): SGHRS, YFSETQ. For the CDR3, the DNA is TGCGCCAGCAGCTTGGGCGGGACAGCCCTGAACTATGGCTACACCTTC. The encoded protein is CASSLGGTALNYGYTF.

The genes are TRBV19 and TRBJ1-2; tentatively, D is TRBD1 (6 bases). The V gene lost 8 bases and the J gene lost 1 base, with 14 bases spanning the gap. Germline loops: CDR1 LNHDA, CDR2 SQIVND (reference sequence). This CDR3 spans 14 amino acids. The DNA for the CDR3 is TGTGCCAGTGGGGACAATCGGGTTAACTATGGCTACACCTTC. Protein: CASGDNRVNYGYTF.

The chain links TRBV25-1 to TRBJ1-1; possible D gene TRBD1, 5 bases. Looked up from germline, CDR1 is MGHDK and CDR2 is SYGVNS. V gave up 4 bases and J gave up 2 bases, with 14 bases separating them. CDR3 length: 15 amino acids. As DNA, the CDR3 is TGTGCCAGCAGTGGGGTTGGGGGGGGAAACACTGAAGCTTTCTTT. It specifies CASSGVGGGNTEAFF.

This chain joins TRBV30 and TRBJ1-4; D is perhaps TRBD1 (5 bases). Trimming stripped 0 bases from V and 7 bases from J, with 15 bases between. The length of the CDR3 is 15 residues. Germline CDR1 GTSNPN, CDR2 SVGIG (reference sequence). CDR3 in DNA: TGTGCCTGGAGTGTACGGGGGGGTCGAGGTGAAAAACTGTTTTTT. This gives the protein CAWSVRGGRGEKLFF. Together with reference TRBV30 and TRBJ1-4, the CDR3 gives the full variable domain: SQTIHQWPATLVQPVGSPLSLECTVEGTSNPNLYWYRQAAGRGLQLLFYSVGIGQISSEVPQNLSASRPQDRQFILSSKKLLLSDSGFYLCAWSVRGGRGEKLFFGSGTQLSVL.

For this clone: This CDR3 is also generated by other DNA sequences in the sample. The V gene is TRBV19, the J gene TRBJ2-7; possibly TRBD1 for D (5 bases). The CDR3 has 14 residues. Germline V gene lookup returns CDR1 LNHDA and CDR2 SQIVND (reference sequence). The germline V and J ends were trimmed by 5 bases and 4 bases, with 15 bases remaining between them. The CDR3 loop is CASSQNRLGYEQYF. The CDR3 DNA follows: TGTGCCAGTAGTCAGAACAGGTTGGGATACGAGCAGTACTTC.

The gene calls are TRBV27 and TRBJ2-1; TRBD1 matches 7 bases. The germline gives CDR1 MNHEY, CDR2 SMNVEV (reference sequence). The V gene end was trimmed by 1 base and the J gene end by 3 bases; junction bases not matched to a gene: 3. The CDR3 length is 15 residues. CDR3 protein: CASSLWGQLYNEQFF. The DNA for the CDR3 is TGTGCCAGCAGTTTATGGGGACAGCTCTACAATGAGCAGTTCTTC.

This clone occurred a few times. The chain has TRBV2 and TRBJ1-2, with TRBD1 matching over 9 bases. The V segment lost 6 bases and the J segment 6 bases; nucleotides outside the gene matches: 5. The CDR3 contains 13 residues. CDR1 and CDR2 (germline): SNHLY, FYNNEI. CDR3 sequence: CASRGTGTNGYTF. As DNA, the CDR3 is TGTGCCAGCAGGGGGACAGGGACTAATGGCTACACCTTC.

The genes are TRBV4-1 and TRBJ2-1; 9 bases are a match to TRBD2. The CDR3 runs 18 residues. Germline V gene data show CDR1 as MGHRA and CDR2 as YSYEKL. The junction had 9 bases not matched to a gene; V was cut back by 0 bases and J by 3 bases. CDR3: CASSQDGAGSGGYNEQFF. The CDR3 coding sequence is TGCGCCAGCAGCCAAGATGGGGCGGGTAGCGGGGGCTACAATGAGCAGTTCTTC.

The CDR3 nucleotides are TGTGCCACCAAGGGGGCATCAGAATCGGGCTACACCTTC. Encoded protein: CATKGASESGYTF. The J gene is TRBJ1-2, the V gene TRBV10-3, with TRBD1 matching 7 bases. This CDR3 comprises 13 residues. Trimming cost V 10 bases and J 8 bases; bases outside gene matches: 13. The germline gives CDR1 ENHRY, CDR2 SYGVKD.

The chain carries TRBV27 and TRBJ2-7, with TRBD1 as a possible D gene (5 bases). The CDR3 sequence is 17 residues long. The germline gives CDR1 MNHEY, CDR2 SMNVEV (reference sequence). V lost 2 bases to trimming and J lost 3 bases, with 20 bases between them. This CDR3 is CASSLRGDPASYYEQYF. DNA of the CDR3: TGTGCCAGCAGTTTAAGGGGTGACCCAGCGTCGTACTACGAGCAGTACTTC.

This chain connects TRBV5-1 to TRBJ1-2, with TRBD1 identical over 7 bases. The V segment lost 2 bases and the J segment 3 bases; nucleotides outside the gene matches: 4. The CDR3 is 14 residues long. From germline, CDR1 is SGHRS and CDR2 YFSETQ. The DNA of the CDR3 is TGCGCCAGCAGCTTTTCGACAGGGTACTATGGCTACACCTTC. This codes for CASSFSTGYYGYTF.

The CDR3 DNA follows: TGTGCCAGCTACGCCGCGGGGGCCTCACTAGGTGGCTACACCTTC. Encoded protein: CASYAAGASLGGYTF. J is TRBJ1-2 and V is TRBV6-5; D may be TRBD1 (6 bases). The V and J ends lost 8 bases and 7 bases respectively, with 23 bases between them. The CDR3 contains 15 residues. Germline CDR1 and CDR2: MNHEY and SVGAGI.

This clone was counted many times. V is TRBV7-2 and J is TRBJ2-1, with TRBD2 matching over 10 bases. The CDR3 is made up of 19 amino acids. CDR1 SGHTA and CDR2 FQGNSA come from the germline V gene. The trim removed 3 bases at V and 0 bases at J, leaving 11 bases unmatched. CDR3 loop: CASSFLAGATRSSYNEQFF. The CDR3 DNA reads as TGTGCCAGCAGCTTCCTAGCGGGGGCGACTAGGAGCTCCTACAATGAGCAGTTCTTC.

The genes are TRBV7-6 and TRBJ2-3; 12 nucleotides agree with TRBD1. CDR1 and CDR2 from the germline V gene are SGHVS and FNYEAQ. The CDR3 spans 17 residues. Germline trimming cut 4 bases from V and 5 bases from J; bases unmatched to any gene: 10. CDR3 sequence reads: CASSSPRDRGRRDTQYF. The CDR3 nucleotides are TGTGCCAGCAGCTCCCCCCGGGACAGGGGGCGCAGAGATACGCAGTATTTT.

The genes are TRBV19 and TRBJ2-1; TRBD2 matches 9 bases. This CDR3 contains 16 residues. Trimming removed 7 bases from V and 4 bases from J; junction bases left unmatched: 11. CDR1 and CDR2 (germline): LNHDA, SQIVND (reference sequence). CDR3 amino acids: CASTPAGGPTYNEQFF. The CDR3 nucleotides are TGTGCCAGTACTCCAGCGGGGGGACCCACTTACAATGAGCAGTTCTTC.

V and J are TRBV4-2 and TRBJ1-2, with a possible D match to TRBD1 (5 bases). The germline CDR1 and CDR2 sequences are LGHNA and YNFKEQ. CDR3 length equals 17 residues. Trimming shortened V by 1 base and J by 4 bases, and 19 bases separated the two germline ends. The CDR3 is CASSQVPPGGSSYGYTF. DNA of the CDR3: TGTGCCAGCAGCCAAGTCCCCCCGGGGGGTAGCTCCTATGGCTACACCTTC.

V gene TRBV19 combines with J gene TRBJ1-6, with a possible D match to TRBD1 (6 bases). CDR1 LNHDA and CDR2 SQIVND come from the germline V gene (reference sequence). The V end lost 0 bases, the J end lost 0 bases, and 9 bases lay between the germline ends. This CDR3 region has 17 residues. CDR3 protein: CASSIERGSSYNSPLHF. In DNA form, the CDR3 reads TGTGCCAGTAGTATAGAAAGGGGGAGCTCCTATAATTCACCCCTCCACTTT.

This clone was seen a single time. J is TRBJ1-2 and V is TRBV4-3; TRBD1 matches at 7 bases. The trim removed 4 bases at V and 4 bases at J, leaving 6 bases unmatched. CDR3 length equals 14 residues. The V gene's germline CDR1 is LGHNA and CDR2 YSLEER. The CDR3 here is CASSRGTAGYGYTF. The DNA of the CDR3 is TGCGCCAGCAGCCGAGGGACAGCCGGCTATGGCTACACCTTC.

The V and J genes are TRBV18 and TRBJ2-7; 11 bases line up with TRBD1. This CDR3 is built from 17 residues. Germline CDR1 and CDR2: KGHSH and LQKENI. With 3 bases clipped from V and 5 bases from J, the junction kept 12 bases outside the gene matches. The CDR3 here is CASSPRNTGTGGHEQYF. CDR3 sequence (DNA): TGTGCCAGCTCACCCCGTAACACCGGGACAGGGGGTCACGAGCAGTACTTC.

The V gene is TRBV5-6, the J gene TRBJ1-2, with D perhaps TRBD1 (6 bases). V was shortened by 3 bases and J by 6 bases, with 21 bases between the two germline ends. The CDR3 runs to 16 residues. Germline loops: CDR1 SGHDT, CDR2 YYEEEE. CDR3: CASSSLSGRGWDGYTF. The CDR3 DNA follows: TGTGCCAGCAGCTCCCTATCGGGCAGGGGTTGGGATGGCTACACCTTC.

The chain joins TRBV5-1 to TRBJ1-2, with 9 bases that match TRBD1. The V segment lost 4 bases and the J segment 8 bases; nucleotides outside the gene matches: 9. Per germline, CDR1 SGHRS and CDR2 YFSETQ. This CDR3 spans 14 amino acids. The chain's CDR3 is CASSKGDRAGGYTF. For the CDR3, the DNA is TGCGCCAGCAGCAAAGGGGACAGGGCAGGGGGCTACACCTTC.

The chain couples TRBV2 to TRBJ2-7; D is perhaps TRBD1 (5 bases). V gave up 2 bases and J gave up 6 bases, with 17 bases separating them. The CDR3 loop spans 15 amino acids. CDR1 is SNHLY, CDR2 FYNNEI, per germline. CDR3 loop: CASSESEALQVEQYF. The CDR3 nucleotides are TGTGCCAGCAGTGAAAGTGAGGCGCTACAGGTCGAGCAGTACTTC.

V and J are TRBV19 and TRBJ1-2; 7 nucleotides line up with TRBD1. This CDR3 has 13 residues. Germline loops: CDR1 LNHDA, CDR2 SQIVND (reference sequence). Trimming cost V 7 bases and J 5 bases; bases outside gene matches: 7. The CDR3 DNA follows: TGTGCCAGTAACCCAGGGGGGCAGTATGGCTACACCTTC. Its translation is CASNPGGQYGYTF. Together with reference TRBV19 and TRBJ1-2, the CDR3 gives the full variable domain: DGGITQSPKYLFRKEGQNVTLSCEQNLNHDAMYWYRQDPGQGLRLIYYSQIVNDFQKGDIAEGYSVSREKKESFPLTVTSAQKNPTAFYLCASNPGGQYGYTFGSGTRLTVV.